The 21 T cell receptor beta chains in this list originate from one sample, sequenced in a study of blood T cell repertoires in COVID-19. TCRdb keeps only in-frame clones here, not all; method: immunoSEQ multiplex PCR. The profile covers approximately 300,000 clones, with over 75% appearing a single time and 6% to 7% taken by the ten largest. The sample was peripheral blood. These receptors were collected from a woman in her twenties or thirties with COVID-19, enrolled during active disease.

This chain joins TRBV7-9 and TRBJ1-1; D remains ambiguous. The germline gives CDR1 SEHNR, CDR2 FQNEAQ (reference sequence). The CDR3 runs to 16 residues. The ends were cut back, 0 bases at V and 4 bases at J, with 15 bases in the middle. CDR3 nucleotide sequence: TGTGCCAGCAGCTTAGCGGTCGCCAGCGAGTCCACTGAAGCTTTCTTT. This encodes CASSLAVASESTEAFF. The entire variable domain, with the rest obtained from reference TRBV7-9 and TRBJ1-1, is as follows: DTGVSQNPRHKITKRGQNVTFRCDPISEHNRLYWYRQTLGQGPEFLTYFQNEAQLEKSRLLSDRFSAERPKGSFSTLEIQRTEQGDSAMYLCASSLAVASESTEAFFGQGTRLTVV.

CDR3 DNA: TGTGCCAGCAGTTTTGGGACAGGGGGCGCAGATACGCAGTATTTT. Amino acids: CASSFGTGGADTQYF. The chain uses TRBV28 and TRBJ2-3; 12 nucleotides align to TRBD1. The germline V gene has CDR1 MDHEN and CDR2 SYDVKM. The CDR3 contains 15 residues. J gave up 4 bases and V 3 bases, and 2 bases lay outside the gene matches.

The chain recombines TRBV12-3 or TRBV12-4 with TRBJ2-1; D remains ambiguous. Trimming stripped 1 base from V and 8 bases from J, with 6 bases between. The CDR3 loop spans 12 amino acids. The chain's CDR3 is CASSLVYDEQFF. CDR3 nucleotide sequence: TGTGCCAGCAGTTTAGTCTATGATGAGCAGTTCTTC.

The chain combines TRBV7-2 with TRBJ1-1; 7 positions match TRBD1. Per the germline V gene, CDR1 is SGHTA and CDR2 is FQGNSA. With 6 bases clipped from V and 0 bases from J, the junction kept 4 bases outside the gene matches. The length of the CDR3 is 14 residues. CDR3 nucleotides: TGTGCCAGCAGAACCGACAGGGTGAACACTGAAGCTTTCTTT. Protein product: CASRTDRVNTEAFF.

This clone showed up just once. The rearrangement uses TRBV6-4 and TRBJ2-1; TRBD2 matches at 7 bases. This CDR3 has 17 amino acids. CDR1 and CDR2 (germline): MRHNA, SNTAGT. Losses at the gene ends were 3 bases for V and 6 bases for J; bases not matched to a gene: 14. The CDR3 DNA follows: TGTGCCAGCAGTGAATCTAGCGGAGCACCAAAGGGCAATGAGCAGTTCTTC. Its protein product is CASSESSGAPKGNEQFF.

The CDR3 DNA reads as TGTGCCAGTAGTGGACTTGGGCGACCCAAGAACACTGAAGCTTTCTTT. Protein: CASSGLGRPKNTEAFF. J is TRBJ1-1 and V is TRBV19, with D hard to call. This CDR3 is 16 amino acids long. Trimming shortened V by 5 bases and J by 1 base, and 17 bases separated the two germline ends. The germline V gene encodes CDR1 LNHDA and CDR2 SQIVND (reference sequence).

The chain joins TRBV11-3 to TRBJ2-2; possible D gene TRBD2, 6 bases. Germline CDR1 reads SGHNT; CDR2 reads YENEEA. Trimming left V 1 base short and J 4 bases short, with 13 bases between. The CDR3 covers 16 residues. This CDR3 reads CASSLGGGFGTGELFF. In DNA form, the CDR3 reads TGTGCCAGCAGCTTAGGTGGAGGGTTTGGCACCGGGGAGCTGTTTTTT.

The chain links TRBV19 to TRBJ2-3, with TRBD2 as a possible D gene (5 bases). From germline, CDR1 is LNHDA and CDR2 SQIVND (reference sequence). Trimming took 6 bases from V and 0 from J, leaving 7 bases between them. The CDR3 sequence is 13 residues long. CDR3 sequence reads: CASRDWSTDTQYF. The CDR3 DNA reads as TGTGCCAGTAGGGACTGGAGCACAGATACGCAGTATTTT. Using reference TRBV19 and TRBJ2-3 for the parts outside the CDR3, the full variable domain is DGGITQSPKYLFRKEGQNVTLSCEQNLNHDAMYWYRQDPGQGLRLIYYSQIVNDFQKGDIAEGYSVSREKKESFPLTVTSAQKNPTAFYLCASRDWSTDTQYFGPGTRLTVL.

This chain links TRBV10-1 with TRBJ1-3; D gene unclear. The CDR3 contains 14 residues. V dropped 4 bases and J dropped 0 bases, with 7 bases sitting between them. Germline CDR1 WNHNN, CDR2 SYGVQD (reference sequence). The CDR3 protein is CASSAGNSGNTIYF. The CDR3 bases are TGCGCCAGCAGTGCAGGAAACTCTGGAAACACCATATATTTT.

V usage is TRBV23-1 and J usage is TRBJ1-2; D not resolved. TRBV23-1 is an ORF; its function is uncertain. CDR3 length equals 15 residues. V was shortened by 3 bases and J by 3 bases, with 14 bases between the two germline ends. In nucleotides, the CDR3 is TGCGCCAGCAGTCATTCGCCCGGGAACCACTATGGCTACACCTTC. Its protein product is CASSHSPGNHYGYTF.

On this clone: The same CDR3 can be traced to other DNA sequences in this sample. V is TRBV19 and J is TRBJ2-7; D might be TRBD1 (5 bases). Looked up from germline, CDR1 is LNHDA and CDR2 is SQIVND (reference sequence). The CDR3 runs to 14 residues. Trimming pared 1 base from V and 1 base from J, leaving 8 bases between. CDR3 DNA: TGTGCCAGTAGTATAGGTTCAGGGTCCTACGAGCAGTACTTC. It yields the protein CASSIGSGSYEQYF.

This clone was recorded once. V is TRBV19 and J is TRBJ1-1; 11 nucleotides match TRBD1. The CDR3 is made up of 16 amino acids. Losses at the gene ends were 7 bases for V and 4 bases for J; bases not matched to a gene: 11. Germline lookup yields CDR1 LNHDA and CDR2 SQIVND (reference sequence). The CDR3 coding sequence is TGTGCCAGTAAATTCGGGACAGGGGGTGAGAGCACTGAAGCTTTCTTT. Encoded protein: CASKFGTGGESTEAFF.

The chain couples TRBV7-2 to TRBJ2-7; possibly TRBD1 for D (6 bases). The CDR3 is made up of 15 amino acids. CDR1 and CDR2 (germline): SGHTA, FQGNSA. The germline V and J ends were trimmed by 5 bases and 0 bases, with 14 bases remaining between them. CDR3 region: CASSTGTLSSYEQYF. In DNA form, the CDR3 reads TGTGCCAGCAGCACCGGGACACTCAGCTCCTACGAGCAGTACTTC.

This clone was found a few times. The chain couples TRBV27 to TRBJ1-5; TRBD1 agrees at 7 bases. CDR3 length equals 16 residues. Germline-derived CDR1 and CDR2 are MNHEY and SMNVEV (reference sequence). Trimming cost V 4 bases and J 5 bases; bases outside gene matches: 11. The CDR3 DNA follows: TGTGCCAGCAGTTCGGCCCCGACAGGGTGGCATCAGCCCCAGCATTTT. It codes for CASSSAPTGWHQPQHF.

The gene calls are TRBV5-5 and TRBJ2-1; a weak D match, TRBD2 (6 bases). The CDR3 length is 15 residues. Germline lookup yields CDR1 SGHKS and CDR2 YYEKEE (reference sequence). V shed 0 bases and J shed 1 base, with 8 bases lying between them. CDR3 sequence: CASSLDAGSYNEQFF. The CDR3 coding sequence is TGTGCCAGCAGCTTGGACGCGGGATCCTACAATGAGCAGTTCTTC.

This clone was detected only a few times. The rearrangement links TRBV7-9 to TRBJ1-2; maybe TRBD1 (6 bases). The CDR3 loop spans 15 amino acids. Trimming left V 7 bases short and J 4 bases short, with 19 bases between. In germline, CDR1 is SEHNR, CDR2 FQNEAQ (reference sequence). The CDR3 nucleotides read TGTGCCAGCACCGCTGCGGCAGGGGCCTCCTATGGCTACACCTTC. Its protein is CASTAAAGASYGYTF.

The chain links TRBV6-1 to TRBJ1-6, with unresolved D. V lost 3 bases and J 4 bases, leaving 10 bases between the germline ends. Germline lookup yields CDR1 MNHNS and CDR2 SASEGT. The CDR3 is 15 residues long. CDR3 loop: CASSDRGGYNSPLHF. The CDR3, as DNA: TGTGCCAGCAGTGATCGTGGCGGTTATAATTCACCCCTCCACTTT.

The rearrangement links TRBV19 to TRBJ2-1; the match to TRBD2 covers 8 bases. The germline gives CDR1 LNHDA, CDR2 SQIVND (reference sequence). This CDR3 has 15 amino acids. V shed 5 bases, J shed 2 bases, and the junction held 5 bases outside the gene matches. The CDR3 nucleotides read TGTGCCAGTAGTCCGAGCGGGAGCCCCTACAATGAGCAGTTCTTC. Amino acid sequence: CASSPSGSPYNEQFF.

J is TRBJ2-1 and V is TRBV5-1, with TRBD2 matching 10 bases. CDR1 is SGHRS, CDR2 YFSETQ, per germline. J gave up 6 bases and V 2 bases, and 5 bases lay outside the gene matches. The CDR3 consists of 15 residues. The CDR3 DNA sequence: TGCGCCAGCAGCTTTCCGGGACTAGCGCCCAATGAGCAGTTCTTC. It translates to CASSFPGLAPNEQFF.

The CDR3 DNA reads as TGTGCCAGCAGTGCTCACGTTCCGTCAGGTTCACCCCTCCACTTT. Residues: CASSAHVPSGSPLHF. The V call is TRBV25-1, the J call TRBJ1-6; D is uncertain. There are 15 residues in the CDR3. Germline CDR1 is MGHDK and CDR2 is SYGVNS. V lost 4 bases and J 9 bases, leaving 16 bases between the germline ends.

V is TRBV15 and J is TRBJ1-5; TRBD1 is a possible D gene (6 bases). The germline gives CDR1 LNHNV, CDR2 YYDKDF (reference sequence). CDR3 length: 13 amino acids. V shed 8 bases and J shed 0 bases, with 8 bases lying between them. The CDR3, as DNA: TGTGCCACCCGGACAGCTAGCAATCAGCCCCAGCATTTT. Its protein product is CATRTASNQPQHF.